A single sample gave rise to the 32 T cell receptor beta chains below, sequenced in a study of technical replicates of blood from a few donors. The data were produced by immunoSEQ multiplex PCR, yet TCRdb's version contains in-frame clones alone and is incomplete. The sample holds roughly 85,000 clones, 85% to 95% seen once. The source material was T cells isolated from PBMCs. All receptors come from a human donor in good health.

The chain couples TRBV28 to TRBJ2-7; D is unresolved. Germline-derived CDR1 and CDR2 are MDHEN and SYDVKM. Trimming took off 3 bases at V and 1 base at J, with 7 bases between the two ends. This CDR3 contains 13 residues. CDR3 in DNA: TGTGCCAGCAGTTTGAGCAGGTCCTACGAGCAGTACTTC. It specifies CASSLSRSYEQYF.

The rearrangement joins TRBV27 to TRBJ2-3; 7 bases are shared with TRBD1. With V trimmed by 6 bases and J by 2 bases, 14 bases remained unmatched. CDR3 length: 17 residues. The germline gives CDR1 MNHEY, CDR2 SMNVEV (reference sequence). The CDR3 sequence is CASSRLRGPGITDTQYF. The CDR3 nucleotides are TGTGCCAGCAGCCGCCTTAGGGGGCCGGGGATCACAGATACGCAGTATTTT.

The CDR3, as DNA: TGTGCCAGCAGTTTATCGGGGAGCGATCAGCCCCAGCATTTT. The encoded protein is CASSLSGSDQPQHF. The rearrangement joins TRBV27 to TRBJ1-5; D is uncertain. From germline, CDR1 is MNHEY and CDR2 SMNVEV (reference sequence). Trimming stripped 0 bases from V and 5 bases from J, with 8 bases between. The CDR3 runs to 14 residues.

CDR3 protein: CASRVGWGRQPQHF. CDR3 nucleotide sequence: TGTGCCAGCAGGGTTGGATGGGGGAGGCAGCCCCAGCATTTT. The J gene is TRBJ1-5, the V gene TRBV2; TRBD1 is a possible D gene (5 bases). CDR3 size: 14 residues. The V end was cut by 6 bases, the J end by 7 bases, with 16 bases between. Germline V gives CDR1 SNHLY, CDR2 FYNNEI.

A single count supports this clone. The chain couples TRBV6-1 to TRBJ2-2, with 7 nucleotides matching TRBD2. J lost 4 bases, V lost 2 bases, and 4 bases had no gene match. The germline V gene encodes CDR1 MNHNS and CDR2 SASEGT. CDR3 length: 15 amino acids. CDR3 residues: CASSENGGGTGELFF. CDR3 nucleotides: TGTGCCAGCAGTGAAAACGGCGGGGGCACCGGGGAGCTGTTTTTT.

The CDR3 DNA reads as TGTGCCAGCAGCCCCCAAAGCGGTCGGTACGAGCAGTACTTC. Amino acid sequence: CASSPQSGRYEQYF. J is TRBJ2-7 and V is TRBV28; maybe TRBD2 (5 bases). The V end lost 6 bases, the J end lost 4 bases, and 16 bases lay between the germline ends. This CDR3 contains 14 residues. Per germline, CDR1 MDHEN and CDR2 SYDVKM.

V and J are TRBV12-5 and TRBJ2-2; TRBD1 is a possible D gene (6 bases). V gave up 6 bases and J gave up 3 bases, with 17 bases separating them. The germline V gene encodes CDR1 LGHNT and CDR2 FRNRAP. This CDR3 comprises 16 residues. The CDR3 here is CASGPGRGQYTGELFF. The CDR3 DNA reads as TGTGCTAGTGGCCCGGGGAGAGGACAGTACACCGGGGAGCTGTTTTTT. The full variable domain, with the rest looked up from reference TRBV12-5 and TRBJ2-2, is DARVTQTPRHKVTEMGQEVTMRCQPILGHNTVFWYRQTMMQGLELLAYFRNRAPLDDSGMPKDRFSAEMPDATLATLKIQPSEPRDSAVYFCASGPGRGQYTGELFFGEGSRLTVL.

This clone was found once. V usage is TRBV5-1 and J usage is TRBJ2-7, with TRBD2 matching over 7 bases. Trimming removed 0 bases from V and 4 bases from J; junction bases left unmatched: 10. Germline CDR1 and CDR2: SGHRS and YFSETQ. CDR3 size: 16 residues. The CDR3, as DNA: TGCGCCAGCAGCTTGGGTCAAGGGGCTAGCGGTTACGAGCAGTACTTC. Its protein product is CASSLGQGASGYEQYF.

V is TRBV7-3 and J is TRBJ2-7; D ambiguous. Germline V gene lookup returns CDR1 SGHTA and CDR2 FQGTGA. Trimming took 5 bases from V and 6 from J, leaving 11 bases between them. There are 12 residues in the CDR3. CDR3 in DNA: TGTGCCAGCAGCCCCCGGGTTGGCGAGCAGTACTTC. Its protein is CASSPRVGEQYF.

The gene calls are TRBV14 and TRBJ2-7; D unclear. V lost 1 base to trimming and J lost 6 bases, with 10 bases between them. The germline V gene has CDR1 SGHDN and CDR2 FVKESK. The CDR3 covers 13 residues. The CDR3 loop reads CASSQVIGAEQYF. The CDR3, as DNA: TGTGCCAGCAGCCAAGTTATCGGAGCCGAGCAGTACTTC.

V usage is TRBV30 and J usage is TRBJ1-4; D is uncertain. Germline values: CDR1 GTSNPN, CDR2 SVGIG (reference sequence). Trimming shortened V by 4 bases and J by 4 bases, and 10 bases separated the two germline ends. CDR3 length: 13 amino acids. CDR3 bases: TGTGCCTGGACCCAGGTGGTTAATGAAAAACTGTTTTTT. This sequence encodes CAWTQVVNEKLFF. The variable domain in full, completed from reference TRBV30 and TRBJ1-4, reads SQTIHQWPATLVQPVGSPLSLECTVEGTSNPNLYWYRQAAGRGLQLLFYSVGIGQISSEVPQNLSASRPQDRQFILSSKKLLLSDSGFYLCAWTQVVNEKLFFGSGTQLSVL.

The chain has TRBV4-2 and TRBJ1-1; possible D gene TRBD1, 5 bases. Trimming removed 0 bases from V and 1 base from J, with 12 bases in between. The CDR3 extends over 16 amino acids. Per the germline V gene, CDR1 is LGHNA and CDR2 is YNFKEQ. The CDR3 is CASSQDLAGRNTEAFF. For the CDR3, the DNA is TGTGCCAGCAGCCAAGATCTGGCAGGGCGGAACACTGAAGCTTTCTTT.

The DNA of the CDR3 is TGTGCCAGCAGCCGCTCTAGCGGGGGGTTCCAAGAGACCCAGTACTTC. This gives the protein CASSRSSGGFQETQYF. The chain employs TRBV4-2 and TRBJ2-5; 11 nucleotides align to TRBD2. J lost 1 base, V lost 4 bases, and 5 bases had no gene match. The germline gives CDR1 LGHNA, CDR2 YNFKEQ. CDR3 length: 16 amino acids.

This rearrangement joins TRBV10-3 to TRBJ2-1, with D perhaps TRBD1 (6 bases). The CDR3 is 16 amino acids. V lost 5 bases and J 7 bases, leaving 21 bases between the germline ends. Germline V lookup: CDR1 ENHRY, CDR2 SYGVKD. CDR3 protein: CAISIQLTDRTNEQFF. The CDR3 DNA reads TGTGCCATCAGTATACAACTAACGGACAGAACGAATGAGCAGTTCTTC.

The chain recombines TRBV5-1 with TRBJ1-1; D is unclear. The CDR3 contains 14 residues. Germline values: CDR1 SGHRS, CDR2 YFSETQ. V lost 1 base, J lost 5 bases, and 12 bases lay in between. This CDR3 reads CASSLSSRGTEAFF. For the CDR3, the DNA is TGCGCCAGCAGCTTGTCTTCCCGGGGAACTGAAGCTTTCTTT. Full variable domain (outside the CDR3, taken from reference TRBV5-1 and TRBJ1-1): KAGVTQTPRYLIKTRGQQVTLSCSPISGHRSVSWYQQTPGQGLQFLFEYFSETQRNKGNFPGRFSGRQFSNSRSEMNVSTLELGDSALYLCASSLSSRGTEAFFGQGTRLTVV.

The rearrangement joins TRBV6-1 to TRBJ1-3; D possibly corresponds to TRBD1 (6 bases). The CDR3 consists of 16 residues. Germline V gene lookup returns CDR1 MNHNS and CDR2 SASEGT. V was trimmed by 3 bases and J by 4 bases, leaving 16 bases between them. The CDR3 DNA follows: TGTGCCAGCAGTGATAGAACAGGGAGCTACGGAAACACCATATATTTT. It codes for CASSDRTGSYGNTIYF.

This chain joins TRBV19 and TRBJ2-3; 10 bases agree with TRBD1. With V trimmed by 1 base and J by 5 bases, 0 bases remained unmatched. CDR1 and CDR2 from the germline V gene are LNHDA and SQIVND (reference sequence). The CDR3 sequence is 14 residues long. CDR3 sequence: CASSIGTGGDTQYF. For the CDR3, the DNA is TGTGCCAGTAGTATAGGGACAGGGGGAGATACGCAGTATTTT. The whole variable domain, filled in from reference TRBV19 and TRBJ2-3, reads DGGITQSPKYLFRKEGQNVTLSCEQNLNHDAMYWYRQDPGQGLRLIYYSQIVNDFQKGDIAEGYSVSREKKESFPLTVTSAQKNPTAFYLCASSIGTGGDTQYFGPGTRLTVL.

J is TRBJ2-7 and V is TRBV5-1; D remains ambiguous. V was clipped by 2 bases and J by 2 bases, with 8 bases between them. The CDR3 sequence is 13 residues long. In germline, CDR1 is SGHRS, CDR2 YFSETQ. CDR3 sequence reads: CASSFDKPYEQYF. DNA for the CDR3: TGCGCCAGCAGCTTTGACAAACCCTACGAGCAGTACTTC.

The CDR3 reads CAWRISAANEKLFF. CDR3 nucleotide sequence: TGTGCCTGGAGAATCTCGGCAGCGAATGAAAAACTGTTTTTT. The V call is TRBV30, the J call TRBJ1-4; D is uncertain. V was clipped by 3 bases and J by 5 bases, with 13 bases between them. This CDR3 comprises 14 residues. Germline V CDR1 and CDR2: GTSNPN, SVGIG (reference sequence).

This sequence joins TRBV28 and TRBJ2-7; 8 bases line up with TRBD1. CDR1 is MDHEN and CDR2 is SYDVKM in the germline V gene. CDR3 size: 17 residues. V shed 4 bases and J 7 bases; nucleotides not matched to a gene: 18. The CDR3 nucleotides read TGTGCCAGCAGTTCCCCTGGTGCAGGGGGCCGGTCGGGGGAGCAGTACTTC. Amino acid sequence: CASSSPGAGGRSGEQYF.

V usage is TRBV15 and J usage is TRBJ1-6, with TRBD1 as a possible D gene (6 bases). Looked up from germline, CDR1 is LNHNV and CDR2 is YYDKDF (reference sequence). The CDR3 is 14 residues long. Between the trimmed V and J ends, which lost 1 base and 10 bases, there was a span of 11 bases. CDR3 protein: CATSRGTVGSPLHF. The CDR3 DNA follows: TGTGCCACCAGCAGAGGGACAGTAGGATCACCCCTCCACTTT.

In this sample, this clone turned up once. CDR3 nucleotide sequence: TGCGCCAGCAGCTTGGTAACAGGGTCCTACGAGCAGTACTTC. It translates to CASSLVTGSYEQYF. The V gene is TRBV5-1, the J gene TRBJ2-7; D is possibly TRBD1 (6 bases). CDR1 SGHRS and CDR2 YFSETQ come from the germline V gene. Trimming removed 0 bases at V and 1 base at J, with 8 bases between. The CDR3 extends over 14 amino acids.

The chain employs TRBV29-1 and TRBJ1-1, with D uncertain. From germline, CDR1 is SQVTM and CDR2 ANQGSEA. V lost 7 bases and J 5 bases, leaving 11 bases between the germline ends. This CDR3 is 11 amino acids long. The CDR3 region is CSGGFGTEAFF. CDR3 DNA sequence: TGCAGCGGAGGGTTCGGAACTGAAGCTTTCTTT.

V and J are TRBV21-1 and TRBJ2-7; TRBD1 is the table's D call, not checked against the DNA. TRBV21-1 is a recognized pseudogene. The length of the CDR3 is 18 residues. As DNA, the CDR3 is TGTGCCAGCAGCAAATGCGGTTCACGACAGGGGGATCTTCACGAGCAGTACTTC. Protein sequence: CASSKCGSRQGDLHEQYF.

The rearrangement links TRBV4-1 to TRBJ2-1, with 7 nucleotides matching TRBD2. Germline CDR1 reads MGHRA; CDR2 reads YSYEKL. CDR3 length: 15 amino acids. V was clipped by 2 bases and J by 5 bases; unmatched bases: 6. CDR3 DNA: TGCGCCAGCAGCCAAATGGGGGGGGGTGACAATGAGCAGTTCTTC. It is translated as CASSQMGGGDNEQFF.

This rearrangement joins TRBV5-1 to TRBJ2-1, with 10 positions matching TRBD2. Unmatched junction bases numbered 2, after V lost 2 bases and J lost 6 bases. The germline V gene encodes CDR1 SGHRS and CDR2 YFSETQ. The CDR3 extends over 14 amino acids. CDR3 region: CASSFSGGANEQFF. Written as DNA, the CDR3 is TGCGCCAGCAGCTTCAGCGGGGGGGCCAATGAGCAGTTCTTC.

V is TRBV6-5 and J is TRBJ2-2; 7 bases fit TRBD2. This CDR3 comprises 15 residues. Looked up from germline, CDR1 is MNHEY and CDR2 is SVGAGI. Trimming removed 5 bases from V and 0 bases from J; junction bases left unmatched: 3. The CDR3 nucleotides read TGTGCCAGCAGTCTCCGGGGGGCGAACACCGGGGAGCTGTTTTTT. It translates to CASSLRGANTGELFF.

The gene calls are TRBV5-4 and TRBJ2-1; TRBD2 is a possible D gene (7 bases). Trimming shortened V by 0 bases and J by 9 bases, and 16 bases separated the two germline ends. This CDR3 has 15 residues. Germline lookup yields CDR1 SGHNT and CDR2 YYREEE (reference sequence). CDR3 sequence: CASSLDGGPSGEQFF. The CDR3 DNA reads as TGTGCCAGCAGCTTGGACGGGGGGCCTTCAGGTGAGCAGTTCTTC.

This chain connects TRBV2 to TRBJ1-3; 11 nucleotides line up with TRBD1. CDR1 SNHLY and CDR2 FYNNEI come from the germline V gene. The CDR3 length is 14 residues. With V trimmed by 3 bases and J by 7 bases, 2 bases remained unmatched. CDR3 nucleotides: TGTGCCAGCAGTGAGGACAGGGGGCGGAACACCATATATTTT. This gives the protein CASSEDRGRNTIYF.

The genes are TRBV9 and TRBJ1-2; TRBD1 might be the D (6 bases). The germline V and J ends were trimmed by 5 bases and 4 bases, with 21 bases remaining between them. Germline V gene lookup returns CDR1 SGDLS and CDR2 YYNGEE. This CDR3 contains 16 residues. CDR3 amino acids: CASRKRQRGRSYGYTF. The CDR3 bases are TGTGCCAGCAGGAAACGACAGAGGGGGAGAAGCTATGGCTACACCTTC.

The gene calls are TRBV4-1 and TRBJ2-5; TRBD2 aligns across 14 bases. This CDR3 region has 16 residues. Unmatched junction bases numbered 10, after V lost 4 bases and J lost 9 bases. Germline lookup yields CDR1 MGHRA and CDR2 YSYEKL. The CDR3 sequence is CASSPGLAGAGGAQYF. The CDR3 nucleotides are TGCGCCAGCAGCCCGGGACTAGCGGGGGCCGGGGGGGCCCAGTACTTC.

The chain uses TRBV4-2 and TRBJ2-5; TRBD2 might be the D (6 bases). Germline V gives CDR1 LGHNA, CDR2 YNFKEQ. The CDR3 is 13 amino acids. V lost 0 bases, J lost 6 bases, and 8 bases lay in between. CDR3 residues: CASSQDGRKTQYF. The CDR3 DNA follows: TGTGCCAGCAGCCAAGATGGGAGGAAGACCCAGTACTTC.